This T cell receptor (beta chain) was sequenced during a study of blood T cell repertoires in COVID-19. At the level of the study: From the United States, Italy and Spain came samples of acute and convalescent COVID-19. PBMCs, B-cell-depleted T cells, or T cells were the source of the cDNA or gDNA that made up the material.

As processed by the authors: Reference gene primer amplification gave nucleated cell count estimates. Some clones are missing from TCRdb's copy, which holds only in-frame ones; the method was immunoSEQ multiplex PCR. V and J calls and clone size are those listed in that table; D and trimming were worked out from the DNA. The sample includes fewer than 350,000 clones, about nine tenths seen only once; the top ten take roughly 7.3%. Seattle patients were enrolled during active infection and followed longitudinally. The sequenced sample consisted of peripheral blood. This TCR was sampled from a woman between 25 and 40 years old with COVID-19, enrolled during active disease.

CDR3 nucleotide sequence: TGTGCCAGCAGCCCGGACAGGAGACAGCCCCAGCATTTT. Translating it yields CASSPDRRQPQHF. The chain is built from TRBV6-5 and TRBJ1-5; TRBD1 aligns across 7 bases. The germline V gene encodes CDR1 MNHEY and CDR2 SVGAGI. V dropped 6 bases and J dropped 7; count of bases not matched to a gene: 6. This CDR3 has 13 residues.